This record concerns one T cell receptor (beta chain) sequence. The antigen is unknown. From germline, CDR1 is LGHDT and CDR2 YNNKEL (reference sequence). V lost 0 bases and J 3 bases, leaving 7 bases between the germline ends. The CDR3 covers 14 residues. Regarding time point: patch test 2, 6 weeks after DPC sensitization. Noted treatment: therapeutic diphenylcyclopropenone sensitization with weekly scalp DPC. Before extraction, the whole blood was not fractionated, and total RNA was taken from it. This sample was included in a study of human T cells and chemical hapten exposure. Study summary: Largely, small differences in pooled library volume made per-sample TCR yields vary.

TCRdb re-analysed the RACE reads in MiXCR, keeping a single row per CDR3 protein. The table has roughly 40,000 distinct CDR3 sequences, 9.5% to 10% seen once. Points from the study as a whole: After DPC sensitization, TCRs above 1 in 1000 frequency showed no change. There were significantly more large CDR3 similarity clusters among expanded TCRs than among controls.

The sequence was collected from a woman aged 25 to 39 with alopecia areata. Some clones in this sample may be carry-over from other donors' samples. The chain has TRBV3-1 and TRBJ2-3; possibly TRBD2 for D (5 bases). The material sequenced was whole blood, taken in connection with sensitization to the hapten diphenylcyclopropenone (DPC). The CDR3 DNA reads TGTGCCAGCAGCCAAGAAGAGGGAACAGATACGCAGTATTTT. This sequence encodes CASSQEEGTDTQYF.